These 30 T cell receptor beta chains originate from one sample sequenced in a study of shared clonotypes between healthy human individuals. Assay used: immunoSEQ multiplex PCR; TCRdb lists only in-frame clones, some missing. In the table there are more than 900,000 clones, 75% to 85% of which are singletons. Sequencing was carried out using memory CD4+ T cells from PBMCs. Stated subset: CD45RA-negative fraction. These receptors all come from a man between 18 and 29 years old in good health. Some clones in this sample may be carry-over from other donors' samples.

This chain connects TRBV28 to TRBJ1-5, with D unresolved. In germline, CDR1 is MDHEN, CDR2 SYDVKM. The CDR3 length is 10 residues. Trimming cost V 8 bases and J 4 bases, with 3 bases left between them. The CDR3 coding sequence is TGTGCCAGCGGAAATCAGCCCCAGCATTTT. Encoded protein: CASGNQPQHF.

The chain uses TRBV30 and TRBJ2-4; 7 bases align to TRBD2. Trimming removed 0 bases from V and 3 bases from J; junction bases left unmatched: 14. The CDR3 runs 18 residues. The germline V gene encodes CDR1 GTSNPN and CDR2 SVGIG (reference sequence). The CDR3 reads CAWSVLPSRGGIKNIQYF. The CDR3 DNA is TGTGCCTGGAGTGTACTTCCTAGCCGGGGAGGGATCAAAAACATTCAGTACTTC. Full variable domain (outside the CDR3, taken from reference TRBV30 and TRBJ2-4): SQTIHQWPATLVQPVGSPLSLECTVEGTSNPNLYWYRQAAGRGLQLLFYSVGIGQISSEVPQNLSASRPQDRQFILSSKKLLLSDSGFYLCAWSVLPSRGGIKNIQYFGAGTRLSVL.

This clone was detected many times. The chain couples TRBV28 to TRBJ1-5; the D is unclear. This CDR3 is 14 amino acids long. The germline V and J ends were trimmed by 5 bases and 0 bases, with 8 bases remaining between them. CDR1 and CDR2 (germline): MDHEN, SYDVKM. CDR3 sequence (DNA): TGTGCCAGCAGTCCATTCCTTAGCAATCAGCCCCAGCATTTT. This encodes CASSPFLSNQPQHF.

This clone has just a few counts. The gene calls are TRBV29-1 and TRBJ2-2, with unresolved D. With 2 bases removed from V and 8 bases from J, the gap between germline ends came to 12 bases. Per the germline V gene, CDR1 is SQVTM and CDR2 is ANQGSEA. The CDR3 length is 13 residues. CDR3 loop: CSVESPRSGELFF. The CDR3 DNA reads as TGCAGCGTTGAAAGTCCTCGTTCGGGGGAGCTGTTTTTT.

Remarks on this clone: A read error may explain this, as a much larger clone is one base away. Other DNA sequences in the same sample also yield this CDR3. This chain joins TRBV29-1 and TRBJ1-2; D gene uncertain. In germline, CDR1 is SQVTM, CDR2 ANQGSEA. This CDR3 spans 9 amino acids. CDR3 sequence: CSVDMGYTF. The CDR3 DNA is TGCAGCGTTGACATGGGATACACCTTT.

The chain couples TRBV7-9 to TRBJ2-1, with TRBD1 matching 7 bases. CDR1 and CDR2 from the germline V gene are SEHNR and FQNEAQ (reference sequence). This CDR3 has 14 amino acids. Trimming cost V 3 bases and J 6 bases; bases outside gene matches: 5. The CDR3 region has the DNA TGTGCCAGCAGCTTTGAGACAGGGAGCAATGAGCAGTTCTTC. It encodes CASSFETGSNEQFF.

This chain joins TRBV11-1 and TRBJ2-5; tentatively, D is TRBD1 or TRBD2 (6 bases each). The CDR3 is made up of 14 amino acids. V lost 4 bases, J lost 5 bases, and 14 bases lay in between. The germline V gene has CDR1 SGHAT and CDR2 FQDESV (reference sequence). The CDR3 spells CASSSLGGRETQYF. In DNA, the CDR3 is TGTGCCAGCAGCTCGCTTGGGGGGCGGGAGACCCAGTACTTC.

This chain joins TRBV5-1 and TRBJ2-7, with 7 bases fitting TRBD1. The CDR3 spans 13 residues. The V gene's germline CDR1 is SGHRS and CDR2 YFSETQ. After removal of 7 bases from V and 6 bases from J, the junction contained 10 bases not matched to a gene. CDR3: CASAWQGESEQYF. The CDR3 coding sequence is TGCGCCAGCGCGTGGCAGGGGGAGTCCGAGCAGTACTTC.

V and J are TRBV27 and TRBJ1-5, with 9 bases aligning to TRBD1. The trim removed 5 bases at V and 4 bases at J, leaving 9 bases unmatched. Germline CDR1 reads MNHEY; CDR2 reads SMNVEV (reference sequence). The CDR3 runs to 16 residues. CDR3: CASSRLETGGNQPQHF. The DNA of the CDR3 is TGTGCCAGCAGTCGATTGGAGACAGGGGGGAATCAGCCCCAGCATTTT.

V is TRBV2 and J is TRBJ2-7, with D perhaps TRBD2 (6 bases). V lost 3 bases and J lost 7, with 16 bases in between. CDR1 is SNHLY and CDR2 is FYNNEI in the germline V gene. The CDR3 loop spans 14 amino acids. CDR3 sequence: CASSEVGARGEQYF. CDR3 in DNA: TGTGCCAGCAGTGAGGTAGGGGCCCGGGGGGAGCAGTACTTC.

This chain connects TRBV9 to TRBJ1-1; D is ambiguous. CDR3 length: 14 residues. CDR1 and CDR2 from the germline V gene are SGDLS and YYNGEE. The V gene lost 4 bases and the J gene lost 1 base, with 11 bases spanning the gap. The CDR3 loop reads CASSSHLGNTEAFF. For the CDR3, the DNA is TGTGCCAGCAGCTCTCACCTAGGGAACACTGAAGCTTTCTTT.

The chain uses TRBV11-1 and TRBJ2-2; D is uncertain. Germline V gives CDR1 SGHAT, CDR2 FQDESV (reference sequence). V gave up 6 bases and J gave up 7 bases, with 6 bases separating them. The CDR3 contains 11 residues. CDR3 sequence reads: CASRKGGELFF. CDR3 nucleotides: TGTGCCAGCAGAAAGGGCGGGGAGCTGTTTTTT.

At least ten counts were recorded for this clone. The V and J genes are TRBV28 and TRBJ2-7; TRBD2 matches 14 bases. The CDR3 runs to 15 residues. Germline V gene data show CDR1 as MDHEN and CDR2 as SYDVKM. Trimming took 5 bases from V and 7 from J; bases not matched to a gene: 7. The CDR3, as DNA: TGTGCCAGCAGTGTGACTAGCGGGAGGGCCGGTGAGCAGTACTTC. Amino acids: CASSVTSGRAGEQYF. The full variable domain, with the rest looked up from reference TRBV28 and TRBJ2-7, is DVKVTQSSRYLVKRTGEKVFLECVQDMDHENMFWYRQDPGLGLRLIYFSYDVKMKEKGDIPEGYSVSREKKERFSLILESASTNQTSMYLCASSVTSGRAGEQYFGPGTRLTVT.

The gene calls are TRBV6-1 and TRBJ1-2; a possible D gene is TRBD1 (5 bases). The V gene lost 1 base and the J gene lost 0 bases, with 12 bases spanning the gap. This CDR3 has 16 amino acids. Per the germline V gene, CDR1 is MNHNS and CDR2 is SASEGT. CDR3 nucleotides: TGTGCCAGCAGTGAAGTTGGGGGGTCAACTAACTATGGCTACACCTTC. This encodes CASSEVGGSTNYGYTF.

The rearrangement uses TRBV28 and TRBJ1-5; D unclear. Germline loops: CDR1 MDHEN, CDR2 SYDVKM. Trimming removed 3 bases at V and 0 bases at J, with 9 bases between. This CDR3 has 15 residues. CDR3: CASSFWGHSNQPQHF. CDR3 sequence (DNA): TGTGCCAGCAGTTTCTGGGGTCATAGCAATCAGCCCCAGCATTTT.

The chain joins TRBV7-9 to TRBJ2-5; D remains ambiguous. Trimming shortened V by 1 base and J by 5 bases, and 11 bases separated the two germline ends. CDR1 and CDR2 from the germline V gene are SEHNR and FQNEAQ (reference sequence). The CDR3 length is 14 residues. CDR3 in amino acids: CASSLGRSMETQYF. For the CDR3, the DNA is TGTGCCAGCAGCTTAGGTAGGAGTATGGAGACCCAGTACTTC.

This clone has more than one count but fewer than ten. The J gene is TRBJ2-7, the V gene TRBV11-2, with 8 nucleotides matching TRBD1. CDR1 is SGHAT, CDR2 FQNNGV, per germline. The junction had 8 bases not matched to a gene; V was cut back by 5 bases and J by 2 bases. The CDR3 runs 15 residues. CDR3 sequence reads: CASSKTTGEAYEQYF. In DNA, the CDR3 is TGTGCCAGCAGCAAGACGACAGGGGAAGCCTACGAGCAGTACTTC.

The V gene is TRBV2, the J gene TRBJ1-1; tentatively, D is TRBD1 (5 bases). There are 14 residues in the CDR3. Looked up from germline, CDR1 is SNHLY and CDR2 is FYNNEI. Trimming shortened V by 5 bases and J by 4 bases, and 14 bases separated the two germline ends. This CDR3 is CASSTRSGGTEAFF. The DNA for the CDR3 is TGTGCCAGCAGTACTAGGTCCGGGGGCACTGAAGCTTTCTTT.

This clone was detected ten times or more. The chain links TRBV19 to TRBJ1-2; D may be TRBD1 (6 bases). Trimming pared 7 bases from V and 8 bases from J, leaving 29 bases between. Germline V gene lookup returns CDR1 LNHDA and CDR2 SQIVND (reference sequence). The CDR3 loop spans 17 amino acids. This CDR3 is CASNPTRGRLTLYGYTF. CDR3 nucleotide sequence: TGTGCCAGTAATCCCACCAGGGGTCGACTGACCTTATACGGCTACACCTTC.

CDR3: CASSQVREGLGNVLTF. The CDR3 region has the DNA TGTGCCAGCAGCCAAGTGCGGGAGGGCCTCGGGAACGTCCTGACTTTC. The gene calls are TRBV4-2 and TRBJ2-6, with 9 bases that match TRBD2. The CDR3 runs 16 residues. In germline, CDR1 is LGHNA, CDR2 YNFKEQ. J was trimmed by 10 bases and V by 1 base; bases with no gene match: 8.

The chain joins TRBV5-1 to TRBJ2-1, with D perhaps matching TRBD1 (6 bases). This CDR3 is 12 amino acids long. V was shortened by 4 bases and J by 8 bases, with 10 bases between the two germline ends. Germline loops: CDR1 SGHRS, CDR2 YFSETQ. The CDR3 region has the DNA TGCGCCAGCAGCACACAGGGTTATGAGCAGTTCTTC. Amino acids: CASSTQGYEQFF.

In the case of this clone: Other nucleotide sequences in the sample specify the same CDR3. The rearrangement joins TRBV2 to TRBJ2-5, with D uncertain. With 7 bases removed from V and 1 base from J, the gap between germline ends came to 4 bases. The CDR3 is 11 residues long. Germline loops: CDR1 SNHLY, CDR2 FYNNEI. CDR3: CASKFQETQYF. The CDR3 coding sequence is TGTGCCAGCAAATTCCAAGAGACCCAGTACTTC.

A note on this clone: A much more abundant neighbour one base away suggests this may be a read error. V and J are TRBV5-6 and TRBJ2-3; D may be TRBD1 (5 bases). CDR1 is SGHDT and CDR2 is YYEEEE in the germline V gene. Trimming pared 3 bases from V and 4 bases from J, leaving 9 bases between. CDR3 size: 13 residues. The CDR3 nucleotides read TGTGCCAGCAGCTGGGGCAGGGCAGATACGCAGTATTTT. Protein: CASSWGRADTQYF.

J is TRBJ2-1 and V is TRBV2; 7 bases are shared with TRBD2. The length of the CDR3 is 15 residues. Germline CDR1 SNHLY, CDR2 FYNNEI. V shed 3 bases, J shed 9 bases, and the junction held 11 bases outside the gene matches. CDR3 in amino acids: CASSEVREKSSEQFF. The CDR3 region has the DNA TGTGCCAGCAGTGAGGTGCGGGAGAAAAGTAGTGAGCAGTTCTTC.

The chain joins TRBV4-3 to TRBJ1-5, with D hard to call. The CDR3 is 15 residues long. The V gene lost 4 bases and the J gene lost 3 bases, with 13 bases spanning the gap. Germline V gene sequence: CDR1 LGHNA, CDR2 YSLEER. Here the CDR3 reads CASSLTPGANQPQHF. CDR3 in DNA: TGCGCCAGCAGCCTCACACCGGGAGCCAATCAGCCCCAGCATTTT.

This chain uses TRBV5-1 with TRBJ1-1; D is possibly TRBD1 (5 bases). V was shortened by 3 bases and J by 0 bases, with 12 bases between the two germline ends. CDR1 SGHRS and CDR2 YFSETQ come from the germline V gene. This CDR3 has 15 amino acids. The CDR3, as DNA: TGCGCCAGCAGCTCGGTGGGGGTCTTGAACACTGAAGCTTTCTTT. Translating it yields CASSSVGVLNTEAFF.

The chain joins TRBV15 to TRBJ2-7; D is uncertain. V lost 4 bases and J lost 7, with 8 bases in between. Germline V CDR1 and CDR2: LNHNV, YYDKDF (reference sequence). The CDR3 sequence is 11 residues long. CDR3 bases: TGTGCCACCAGCAACCAGAATGAGCAGTACTTC. Amino acid sequence: CATSNQNEQYF.

This clone appeared a single time. The rearrangement uses TRBV4-1 and TRBJ1-5; D is possibly TRBD1 (5 bases). Germline CDR1 MGHRA, CDR2 YSYEKL. V lost 1 base to trimming and J lost 5 bases, with 12 bases between them. This CDR3 comprises 15 residues. CDR3 DNA sequence: TGCGCCAGCAGCCAAGTAGGTGGGGGTTATCAGCCCCAGCATTTT. This encodes CASSQVGGGYQPQHF.

As to this clone: This specimen includes other DNA sequences encoding the same CDR3. The CDR3 coding sequence is TGTGCCAGCAGCTTATCCCCAGGGGTGAACACTGAAGCTTTCTTT. Translating gives CASSLSPGVNTEAFF. The J gene is TRBJ1-1, the V gene TRBV7-2; D may be TRBD1 (6 bases). The germline V and J ends were trimmed by 2 bases and 0 bases, with 10 bases remaining between them. The germline CDR1 and CDR2 sequences are SGHTA and FQGNSA. This CDR3 is built from 15 residues.

This clone was seen a handful of times. It differs at one base from a far larger clone, so likely a read error. The chain joins TRBV30 to TRBJ1-3; D gene uncertain. Trimming removed 0 bases from V and 5 bases from J, with 8 bases in between. Germline assignment: CDR1 GTSNPN and CDR2 SVGIG (reference sequence). This CDR3 region has 13 residues. The CDR3 DNA follows: TGTGCCTGGAGTGTAGATGGGAGAAACACCATATATTTT. It is translated as CAWSVDGRNTIYF.